The 26 T cell receptor beta chains presented below share a single source sample, sequenced in a study of cytomegalovirus exposure and HLA in healthy donors. 13 Jbeta primers and 60 Vbeta primers were used for the PCR. Assay used: immunoSEQ multiplex PCR; TCRdb lists only in-frame clones, some missing. The sample lists around 140,000 clones, less than 80% occurring once. Sequencing used PBMCs. These receptors came from a female donor in good health and CMV-seropositive.

This clone was seen more than once but under ten times. The chain uses TRBV11-2 and TRBJ2-7; possibly TRBD2 for D (6 bases). The CDR3 covers 14 residues. Trimming removed 3 bases from V and 3 bases from J, with 12 bases in between. CDR1 and CDR2 (germline): SGHAT, FQNNGV. The CDR3 DNA follows: TGTGCCAGCAGCTTCTCGGCGGGGAACTACGAGCAGTACTTC. It codes for CASSFSAGNYEQYF.

The J gene is TRBJ1-6, the V gene TRBV5-6; D is unresolved. The V and J ends lost 0 bases and 9 bases respectively, with 13 bases between them. CDR3 length: 15 amino acids. Per the germline V gene, CDR1 is SGHDT and CDR2 is YYEEEE. The CDR3 DNA is TGTGCCAGCAGCTTGGAGGGATTGGGGAGTTCACCCCTCCACTTT. This sequence encodes CASSLEGLGSSPLHF.

The chain has TRBV5-4 and TRBJ2-2; D is unclear. Germline V lookup: CDR1 SGHNT, CDR2 YYREEE (reference sequence). The CDR3 has 15 amino acids. Trimming shortened V by 0 bases and J by 0 bases, and 6 bases separated the two germline ends. For the CDR3, the DNA is TGTGCCAGCAGCTTGGAAGGAGCGAACACCGGGGAGCTGTTTTTT. It yields the protein CASSLEGANTGELFF. The full variable domain, completed using reference TRBV5-4 and TRBJ2-2, is ETGVTQSPTHLIKTRGQQVTLRCSSQSGHNTVSWYQQALGQGPQFIFQYYREEENGRGNFPPRFSGLQFPNYSSELNVNALELDDSALYLCASSLEGANTGELFFGEGSRLTVL.

The rearrangement joins TRBV6-6 to TRBJ2-4; D gene ambiguous. The CDR3 contains 13 residues. With 0 bases removed from V and 5 bases from J, the gap between germline ends came to 5 bases. CDR1 MNHNY and CDR2 SVGAGI come from the germline V gene (reference sequence). The DNA of the CDR3 is TGTGCCAGCAGTTACTCGGGCGAAAACATTCAGTACTTC. This codes for CASSYSGENIQYF.

The chain links TRBV5-1 to TRBJ2-2; TRBD2 matches at 9 bases. The CDR3 has 16 residues. The V segment lost 4 bases and the J segment 1 base; nucleotides outside the gene matches: 5. Germline V gene lookup returns CDR1 SGHRS and CDR2 YFSETQ. The CDR3 DNA sequence: TGCGCCAGCAGCGGTATAGCGGGAGTGAACACCGGGGAGCTGTTTTTT. This translates into CASSGIAGVNTGELFF.

J is TRBJ2-5 and V is TRBV25-1; a weak D match, TRBD1 (5 bases). V lost 3 bases to trimming and J lost 1 base, with 12 bases between them. This CDR3 has 15 amino acids. CDR1 and CDR2 (germline): MGHDK, SYGVNS. The CDR3 protein is CASSDVTGFQETQYF. In DNA, the CDR3 is TGTGCCAGCAGTGACGTTACAGGATTCCAAGAGACCCAGTACTTC.

V gene TRBV19 combines with J gene TRBJ2-7, with D possibly being TRBD1 (5 bases). The CDR3 has 15 amino acids. V was pared by 5 bases and J by 7 bases, with 21 bases between. The germline V gene has CDR1 LNHDA and CDR2 SQIVND (reference sequence). The CDR3 sequence is CASSLQVTRVEEQYF. The CDR3, as DNA: TGTGCCAGTAGTCTACAGGTTACCAGGGTGGAAGAGCAGTACTTC. The full variable domain, with the rest looked up from reference TRBV19 and TRBJ2-7, is DGGITQSPKYLFRKEGQNVTLSCEQNLNHDAMYWYRQDPGQGLRLIYYSQIVNDFQKGDIAEGYSVSREKKESFPLTVTSAQKNPTAFYLCASSLQVTRVEEQYFGPGTRLTVT.

This clone turned up a few times. The CDR3 protein is CASSAQQGAYGYTF. CDR3 DNA sequence: TGCGCCAGCAGCGCACAACAGGGGGCCTATGGCTACACCTTC. This sequence joins TRBV5-1 and TRBJ1-2, with 9 bases fitting TRBD1. The CDR3 is made up of 14 amino acids. The trim removed 4 bases at V and 4 bases at J, leaving 5 bases unmatched. Germline CDR1 SGHRS, CDR2 YFSETQ.

This sequence joins TRBV28 and TRBJ2-2; D may be TRBD1 (6 bases). This CDR3 spans 14 amino acids. The V and J ends lost 7 bases and 0 bases respectively, with 9 bases between them. Germline V lookup: CDR1 MDHEN, CDR2 SYDVKM. CDR3 loop: CASKTGTNTGELFF. CDR3 DNA: TGTGCCAGCAAAACAGGGACGAACACCGGGGAGCTGTTTTTT.

The chain carries TRBV19 and TRBJ2-5, with a possible D match to TRBD1 (6 bases). The end of the DNA fits TRBJ2-7 better, so the J call may be wrong. Germline assignment: CDR1 LNHDA and CDR2 SQIVND (reference sequence). The CDR3 consists of 14 residues. Written as DNA, the CDR3 is TGTGCCAGCCGTGCGACAGGAGGCTACATCGAGCAGTACTTC. Translated, it gives CASRATGGYIEQYF.

The chain combines TRBV28 with TRBJ2-6; TRBD1 aligns across 9 bases. There are 16 residues in the CDR3. V was pared by 5 bases and J by 2 bases, with 4 bases of the junction left unmatched. CDR1 MDHEN and CDR2 SYDVKM come from the germline V gene. CDR3 sequence: CASSKTGGPGANVLTF. CDR3 nucleotide sequence: TGTGCCAGCAGTAAGACAGGGGGGCCTGGGGCCAACGTCCTGACTTTC.

This clone was recorded once. This sequence joins TRBV7-8 and TRBJ1-5; 7 bases agree with TRBD1. Germline loops: CDR1 SGHVS, CDR2 FQNEAQ. V lost 5 bases to trimming and J lost 7 bases; unmatched junction nucleotides: 8. The CDR3 covers 14 residues. CDR3 sequence reads: CASSPDRAVQPQHF. CDR3 nucleotide sequence: TGTGCCAGCAGCCCCGACAGGGCGGTGCAGCCCCAGCATTTT.

This rearrangement joins TRBV7-2 to TRBJ1-2; D is possibly TRBD1 (6 bases). V lost 5 bases and J 0 bases, leaving 13 bases between the germline ends. CDR1 and CDR2 (germline): SGHTA, FQGNSA. This CDR3 has 15 amino acids. Written as DNA, the CDR3 is TGTGCCAGCAGCACAGGACAGACGACTAACTATGGCTACACCTTC. Encoded protein: CASSTGQTTNYGYTF.

The CDR3 protein is CASSGGQVQETQYF. The CDR3 region has the DNA TGTGCCAGCAGTGGGGGACAGGTGCAAGAGACCCAGTACTTC. This chain uses TRBV2 with TRBJ2-5; 8 bases fit TRBD1. This CDR3 has 14 residues. Germline lookup yields CDR1 SNHLY and CDR2 FYNNEI. The junction had 3 bases not matched to a gene; V was cut back by 4 bases and J by 2 bases.

The chain uses TRBV29-1 and TRBJ2-6; D is unclear. The CDR3 contains 15 residues. Trimming took 0 bases from V and 1 from J, leaving 7 bases between them. Germline lookup yields CDR1 SQVTM and CDR2 ANQGSEA. The CDR3 region is CSVEESGSGANVLTF. The CDR3 bases are TGCAGCGTTGAAGAATCGGGTTCTGGGGCCAACGTCCTGACTTTC.

This chain links TRBV5-1 with TRBJ2-2, with D tentatively TRBD1 (6 bases). The CDR3 covers 13 residues. Germline V gives CDR1 SGHRS, CDR2 YFSETQ. V was shortened by 9 bases and J by 1 base, with 10 bases between the two germline ends. The chain's CDR3 is CATQTGNTGELFF. The CDR3 region has the DNA TGCGCCACCCAGACAGGGAACACCGGGGAGCTGTTTTTT.

The chain joins TRBV7-2 to TRBJ2-3; possible D gene TRBD1, 5 bases. The CDR3 extends over 12 amino acids. Trimming shortened V by 3 bases and J by 6 bases, and 7 bases separated the two germline ends. Germline V CDR1 and CDR2: SGHTA, FQGNSA. Written as DNA, the CDR3 is TGTGCCAGCAGCTTCAGGGTTGATACGCAGTATTTT. Encoded protein: CASSFRVDTQYF.

This clone was seen more than once but under ten times. CDR3 amino acids: CASSLKGDNEKLFF. The DNA for the CDR3 is TGCGCCAGCAGCTTAAAGGGAGATAATGAAAAACTGTTTTTT. The chain joins TRBV5-1 to TRBJ1-4; D unclear. The CDR3 has 14 residues. V was pared by 2 bases and J by 4 bases, with 9 bases between. Per the germline V gene, CDR1 is SGHRS and CDR2 is YFSETQ.

A single count supports this clone. V is TRBV30 and J is TRBJ1-6; D unclear. In germline, CDR1 is GTSNPN, CDR2 SVGIG (reference sequence). The ends were cut back, 4 bases at V and 0 bases at J, with 10 bases in the middle. The CDR3 runs 15 residues. The CDR3 reads CAWKTESSYNSPLHF. CDR3 in DNA: TGTGCCTGGAAAACGGAGAGCTCCTATAATTCACCCCTCCACTTT.

This clone was recorded only once. V usage is TRBV30 and J usage is TRBJ2-1, with TRBD2 identical over 9 bases. CDR1 is GTSNPN, CDR2 SVGIG, per germline (reference sequence). This CDR3 is built from 15 residues. V was clipped by 7 bases and J by 8 bases; unmatched bases: 15. The CDR3 spells CAFKDGPGLADEQFF. In nucleotides, the CDR3 is TGTGCCTTCAAAGACGGACCGGGACTAGCCGATGAGCAGTTCTTC. Together with reference TRBV30 and TRBJ2-1, the CDR3 gives the full variable domain: SQTIHQWPATLVQPVGSPLSLECTVEGTSNPNLYWYRQAAGRGLQLLFYSVGIGQISSEVPQNLSASRPQDRQFILSSKKLLLSDSGFYLCAFKDGPGLADEQFFGPGTRLTVL.

The rearrangement joins TRBV10-3 to TRBJ2-2; 9 bases map to TRBD1. This CDR3 has 15 amino acids. Per germline, CDR1 ENHRY and CDR2 SYGVKD. The ends lost 9 bases at V and 6 bases at J; junction bases unmatched: 11. CDR3 in amino acids: CAISGNRGLPGELFF. The DNA for the CDR3 is TGTGCCATTTCAGGGAACAGGGGGCTTCCCGGGGAGCTGTTTTTT.

There are a few counts of this clone. The chain carries TRBV9 and TRBJ1-3; possible D gene TRBD1, 6 bases. V dropped 4 bases and J dropped 0 bases, with 14 bases sitting between them. From germline, CDR1 is SGDLS and CDR2 YYNGEE. The CDR3 is 16 residues long. The CDR3: CASSQGHPPSGNTIYF. DNA of the CDR3: TGTGCCAGCAGCCAGGGACACCCTCCCTCTGGAAACACCATATATTTT.

A single count supports this clone. This chain connects TRBV2 to TRBJ1-1; D is uncertain. V was cut by 6 bases and J by 6 bases, with 14 bases left in between. This CDR3 is 13 amino acids long. Germline V gene sequence: CDR1 SNHLY, CDR2 FYNNEI. The CDR3 reads CASRARGHSEAFF. The CDR3 bases are TGTGCCAGCAGGGCCCGGGGTCACTCTGAAGCTTTCTTT. Complete variable domain (other parts from reference TRBV2 and TRBJ1-1): EPEVTQTPSHQVTQMGQEVILRCVPISNHLYFYWYRQILGQKVEFLVSFYNNEISEKSEIFDDQFSVERPDGSNFTLKIRSTKLEDSAMYFCASRARGHSEAFFGQGTRLTVV.

This clone was seen more than once but under ten times. V usage is TRBV4-1 and J usage is TRBJ1-1; tentative D call: TRBD1 (6 bases). The CDR3 is 14 residues long. With 4 bases removed from V and 6 bases from J, the gap between germline ends came to 15 bases. CDR1 is MGHRA, CDR2 YSYEKL, per germline. The CDR3 bases are TGCGCCAGCAGCCCGTGGGGACAATCCGCTGAAGCTTTCTTT. It codes for CASSPWGQSAEAFF.

This chain joins TRBV14 and TRBJ1-1, with a tentative D call TRBD1 (6 bases). Germline-derived CDR1 and CDR2 are SGHDN and FVKESK. The CDR3 is 14 amino acids. Trimming shortened V by 1 base and J by 3 bases, and 9 bases separated the two germline ends. The CDR3 DNA reads as TGTGCCAGCAGCCAAGGACAGGTCGACACTGAAGCTTTCTTT. Its protein product is CASSQGQVDTEAFF.

The V call is TRBV7-9, the J call TRBJ1-2; no reliable D call. V lost 2 bases, J lost 5 bases, and 6 bases lay in between. Germline V lookup: CDR1 SEHNR, CDR2 FQNEAQ (reference sequence). The CDR3 covers 12 residues. The DNA of the CDR3 is TGTGCCAGCAGCTTATATACTTATGGCTACACCTTC. Encoded protein: CASSLYTYGYTF.